This TCR beta chain was observed in a study of blood T cell repertoires in COVID-19. Sequenced by immunoSEQ multiplex PCR; TCRdb stores in-frame clones only, minus some. The sample contains about 20,000 clones, 79% of which appear only once. Germline V gene lookup returns CDR1 MDHEN and CDR2 SYDVKM. This CDR3 has 17 amino acids. The trim removed 8 bases at V and 7 bases at J, leaving 15 bases unmatched. The sequenced sample was peripheral blood. V is TRBV28 and J is TRBJ2-1; 12 positions agree with TRBD1. This receptor was identified in a man older than 75 with acute or convalescent COVID-19. CDR3 DNA: TGTGCCAGCGAAGGACCGACCGGGACAGGGGGCTGGAATGAGCAGTTCTTC. Its translation: CASEGPTGTGGWNEQFF. The whole variable domain, filled in from reference TRBV28 and TRBJ2-1, reads DVKVTQSSRYLVKRTGEKVFLECVQDMDHENMFWYRQDPGLGLRLIYFSYDVKMKEKGDIPEGYSVSREKKERFSLILESASTNQTSMYLCASEGPTGTGGWNEQFFGPGTRLTVL.